This TCR beta chain was sequenced in a study of regulatory dendritic cells for organ transplantation. This clone has only one observation. Using immunoSEQ multiplex PCR, the repertoire was profiled, and TCRdb retains in-frame clones only, with some absent. This table has nearly 30,000 clones, roughly 85% appearing once. V shed 3 bases and J shed 2 bases, with 17 bases lying between them. CDR3 size: 17 residues. Germline CDR1 reads MDHEN; CDR2 reads SYDVKM. The sequence came from a human donor in good health. Sample: memory CD4+ T cells from blood. Subset specified: CD45RO+ memory T cells. This rearrangement joins TRBV28 to TRBJ2-1; the D is unclear. CDR3 DNA sequence: TGTGCCAGCAGTTTTATGGCTAACTTTTCCCCCTACAATGAGCAGTTCTTC. This encodes CASSFMANFSPYNEQFF.